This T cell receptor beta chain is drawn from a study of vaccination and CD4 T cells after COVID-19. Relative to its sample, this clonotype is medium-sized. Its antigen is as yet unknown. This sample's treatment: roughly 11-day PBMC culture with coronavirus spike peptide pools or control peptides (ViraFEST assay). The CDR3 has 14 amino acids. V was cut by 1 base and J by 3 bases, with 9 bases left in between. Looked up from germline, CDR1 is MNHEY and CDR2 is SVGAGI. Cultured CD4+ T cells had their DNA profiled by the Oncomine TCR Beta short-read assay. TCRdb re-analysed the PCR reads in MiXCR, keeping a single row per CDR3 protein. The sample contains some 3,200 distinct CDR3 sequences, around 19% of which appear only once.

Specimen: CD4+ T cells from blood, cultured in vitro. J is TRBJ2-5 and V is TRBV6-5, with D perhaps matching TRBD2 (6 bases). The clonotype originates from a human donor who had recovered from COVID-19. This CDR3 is CASSYFSSEETQYF. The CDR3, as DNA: TGTGCCAGCAGTTACTTTTCTAGCGAAGAGACCCAGTACTTC.